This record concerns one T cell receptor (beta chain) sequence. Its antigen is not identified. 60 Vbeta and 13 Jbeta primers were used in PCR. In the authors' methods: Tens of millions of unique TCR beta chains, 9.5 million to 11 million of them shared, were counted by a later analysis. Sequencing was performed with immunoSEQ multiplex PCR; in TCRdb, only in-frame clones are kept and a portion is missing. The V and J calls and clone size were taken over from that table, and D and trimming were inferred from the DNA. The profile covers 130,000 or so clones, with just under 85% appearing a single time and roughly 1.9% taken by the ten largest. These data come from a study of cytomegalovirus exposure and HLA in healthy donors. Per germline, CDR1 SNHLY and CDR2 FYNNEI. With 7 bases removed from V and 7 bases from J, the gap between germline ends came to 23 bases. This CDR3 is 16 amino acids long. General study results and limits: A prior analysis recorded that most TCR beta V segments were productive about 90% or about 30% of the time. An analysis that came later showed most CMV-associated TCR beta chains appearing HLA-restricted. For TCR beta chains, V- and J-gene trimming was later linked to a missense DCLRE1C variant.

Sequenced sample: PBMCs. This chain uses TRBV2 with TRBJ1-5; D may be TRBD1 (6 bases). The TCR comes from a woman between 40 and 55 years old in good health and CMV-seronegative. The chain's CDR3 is CASIEGLAGGGQPQHF. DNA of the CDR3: TGTGCCAGCATAGAGGGCCTCGCGGGGGGCGGGCAGCCCCAGCATTTT.